The TCR beta chain under discussion was sequenced for a study of blood T cell repertoires in COVID-19. Study-level background: Spain, Italy and the United States supplied samples that represented acute and convalescent COVID-19. Sources were T cells, B-cell-depleted T cells, or PBMCs; the material itself was cDNA or gDNA.

V lost 0 bases, J lost 8 bases, and 8 bases lay in between. CDR3 length: 12 amino acids. CDR1 SGHDT and CDR2 YYEEEE come from the germline V gene. In the authors' methods: By means of reference gene primer amplification, nucleated cell counts were estimated. The data were produced by immunoSEQ multiplex PCR, yet TCRdb's version contains in-frame clones alone and is incomplete. V and J calls and clone size come straight from that table; D and trimming were deduced from the DNA. The table has 100,000 to 110,000 clones, under 90% seen once. This receptor was taken from a human donor in a cohort sampled during active COVID-19. V gene TRBV5-6 combines with J gene TRBJ1-2; unclear D gene. Sequenced input: peripheral blood. CDR3 nucleotide sequence: TGTGCCAGCAGCTTGGAAGCTAAGGGCTACACCTTC. This translates into CASSLEAKGYTF.